Each of the 2 T cell receptor beta chains below was sequenced from the same sample in a study of radiotherapy plus CTLA-4 blockade in lung cancer. Clones were read by immunoSEQ multiplex PCR, and TCRdb kept only the in-frame ones, dropping some. The sample consists of more than 90,000 clones, about 90% of them appearing once. The input for sequencing was peripheral blood, taken from a patient treated with radiotherapy plus ipilimumab. These receptors were obtained from a human donor with non-small cell lung cancer that progressed on radiotherapy plus ipilimumab.

This chain links TRBV28 with TRBJ1-5; D is unclear. Per germline, CDR1 MDHEN and CDR2 SYDVKM. V dropped 4 bases and J dropped 0 bases, with 16 bases sitting between them. The CDR3 length is 17 residues. The CDR3 bases are TGTGCCAGCAGTTCTCTCGGAAAGGGCGATAGCAATCAGCCCCAGCATTTT. This codes for CASSSLGKGDSNQPQHF.

V usage is TRBV15 and J usage is TRBJ2-5; 10 bases map to TRBD2. J gave up 5 bases and V 1 base, and 4 bases lay outside the gene matches. CDR3 length equals 15 residues. Germline loops: CDR1 LNHNV, CDR2 YYDKDF (reference sequence). Here the CDR3 reads CATSRVAGGRETQYF. CDR3 DNA sequence: TGTGCCACCAGCAGAGTAGCGGGAGGACGGGAGACCCAGTACTTC.